This T cell receptor beta chain is from a study of T-cell reconstitution after alpha-beta-depleted transplantation in children. The V end was cut by 1 base, the J end by 5 bases, with 11 bases between. The CDR3 spans 14 residues. The germline CDR1 and CDR2 sequences are SEHNR and FQNEAQ (reference sequence). This clonotype was detected only a few times. TCRbeta library preparation incorporated unique molecular identifiers. TCRdb recomputed calls from the PCR reads with MiXCR, one row per CDR3 protein. The data show about 300,000 distinct CDR3 sequences, about 9.4% seen once. The TCR sequence derives from a boy younger than two with acute myeloid leukemia, due to receive a stem cell transplant. The sequencing here drew on PBMCs, taken before TCRalphabeta/CD19-depleted stem cell transplant. The chain links TRBV7-9 to TRBJ2-5; D gene ambiguous. DNA of the CDR3: TGTGCCAGCAGCTTAGGGTCCTTACGGGAGACCCAGTACTTC. Amino acid sequence: CASSLGSLRETQYF.